This TCR beta chain was observed in a study of cytomegalovirus exposure and HLA in healthy donors. This PCR relied on a set of 60 Vbeta primers and 13 Jbeta primers. Only in-frame clones appear in the TCRdb table, and some are missing; sequencing was by immunoSEQ multiplex PCR. Among 90,000 to 150,000 clones listed, less than 75% were seen once. Germline trimming cut 1 base from V and 4 bases from J; bases unmatched to any gene: 4. Germline loops: CDR1 LGHNA, CDR2 YSLEER. This CDR3 region has 15 residues. The TCR sequence derives from a woman in her 40s in good health and CMV-seronegative. V and J are TRBV4-3 and TRBJ2-3, with 8 nucleotides matching TRBD2. The sample consisted of PBMCs. As DNA, the CDR3 is TGCGCCAGCAGCCAAGCCGGGGGGGCCTCAGATACGCAGTATTTT. It codes for CASSQAGGASDTQYF.